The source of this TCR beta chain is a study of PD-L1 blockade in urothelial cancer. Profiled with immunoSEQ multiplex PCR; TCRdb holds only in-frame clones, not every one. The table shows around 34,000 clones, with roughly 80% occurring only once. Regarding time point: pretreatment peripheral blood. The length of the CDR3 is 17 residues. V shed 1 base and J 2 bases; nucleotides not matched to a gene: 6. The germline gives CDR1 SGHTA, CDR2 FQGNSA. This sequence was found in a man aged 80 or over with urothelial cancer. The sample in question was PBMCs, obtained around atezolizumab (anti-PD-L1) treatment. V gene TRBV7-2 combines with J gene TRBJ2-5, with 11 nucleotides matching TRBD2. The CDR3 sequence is CASSLDDSGRGQETQYF. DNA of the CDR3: TGTGCCAGCAGCTTAGACGATAGCGGGAGGGGGCAAGAGACCCAGTACTTC. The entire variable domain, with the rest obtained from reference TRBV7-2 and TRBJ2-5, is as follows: GAGVSQSPSNKVTEKGKDVELRCDPISGHTALYWYRQSLGQGLEFLIYFQGNSAPDKSGLPSDRFSAERTGGSVSTLTIQRTQQEDSAVYLCASSLDDSGRGQETQYFGPGTRLLVL.